The clone carrying this T cell receptor beta chain came up many times. No antigen is known for it. Germline V gene sequence: CDR1 SGHTA, CDR2 FQGNSA. V shed 5 bases and J shed 3 bases, with 5 bases lying between them. The CDR3 is made up of 11 amino acids. Using RNA transcripts as the source, TCR beta CDR3 regions were amplified. The HTBI primer set was used in a first-round RT-PCR of the TCR CDR3. TCRdb processed the multiplex PCR reads anew with MiXCR; each CDR3 protein has one entry. Among approximately 380,000 distinct CDR3 sequences, over 13% were seen once, and the ten largest hold 28%. Diagnoses used clinical symptoms, serum thyroxine and TRAb, thyroid ultrasound and orbital computed tomography. Each 10 ml fresh peripheral blood draw supplied the PBMCs. This sample stems from a study of T cells in Graves' hyperthyroidism and ophthalmopathy. The study's findings and limits: The model foresaw ophthalmopathy a median 6.5 months prior to onset. The majority of expanded thyroid clonotypes above 0.001 also appeared in blood.

Sequences were obtained from blood. The chain joins TRBV7-2 to TRBJ2-7; D gene ambiguous. The receptor was isolated from a man aged 50 or older with Graves' ophthalmopathy. This CDR3 reads CASSAFYEQYF. In DNA, the CDR3 is TGTGCCAGCAGCGCCTTCTACGAGCAGTACTTC.